The text below deals with one T cell receptor (beta chain). The data originate from a study of blood T cells in healthy people across ages. A sample-barcoded 5' primer and a J-beta primer mix were used in a second PCR of about 7 to 12 cycles. Each CDR3 protein gets one entry after TCRdb re-called the 5' RACE reads with MiXCR. The repertoire has 1.6 million or so distinct CDR3 sequences, 30% to 35% of them found once; the top ten carry 11%. The CDR3 covers 17 residues. V trimming: 9 bases; J trimming: 2 bases; junction bases outside the gene matches: 15. CDR1 is SNHLY and CDR2 is FYNNEI in the germline V gene.

The sequenced sample consisted of blood. The V gene is TRBV2, the J gene TRBJ1-2, with TRBD1 matching 10 bases. The origin of this receptor is a woman younger than 45 in good health. CDR3 nucleotides: TGTGCCAGGGACCGACAGGGGGCACCCTCAGAAAACTATGGCTACACCTTC. The encoded protein is CARDRQGAPSENYGYTF. Together with reference TRBV2 and TRBJ1-2, the CDR3 gives the full variable domain: EPEVTQTPSHQVTQMGQEVILRCVPISNHLYFYWYRQILGQKVEFLVSFYNNEISEKSEIFDDQFSVERPDGSNFTLKIRSTKLEDSAMYFCARDRQGAPSENYGYTFGSGTRLTVV.